Here is one T cell receptor (beta chain) with its context. Its specificity is not known. The TCR alpha and TCR beta cDNA libraries, bearing sample barcodes and UMIs, were generated by 5'RACE using constant-segment primers. TCRdb re-called the 5' RACE reads through MiXCR, storing one row per CDR3 protein. The data show 470,000 or so distinct CDR3 sequences, 15% to 20% seen once. The data derive from a study of T-cell memory formation after mild COVID-19. Study findings and constraints: The study found contracting CD4+ clones mainly in CM and EM and contracting CD8+ clones in EMRA. Pre-infection memory held some responding clones, suggesting pre-existing cross-reactive T cells responded.

CDR1 is SNHLY and CDR2 is FYNNEI in the germline V gene. This CDR3 region has 18 residues. The junction had 9 bases not matched to a gene; V was cut back by 4 bases and J by 0 bases. The sequence was collected from an adult woman who had mild COVID-19 (a few samples of this study predate the infection). Cell type and time point are not known. The chain joins TRBV2 to TRBJ2-1, with 10 bases identical to TRBD2. Sample: PBMCs or a T cell subset sorted from them (not recorded which). The CDR3 nucleotides are TGTGCCAGCAGTGGCAGAGCGGGGGGGAACAGCTCCTACAATGAGCAGTTCTTC. Protein: CASSGRAGGNSSYNEQFF.